A selection of T cell receptor beta chains follows, all from one sample in a study of blood T cell repertoires in COVID-19. Repertoires were generated with immunoSEQ multiplex PCR, while TCRdb's copy carries only in-frame clones and drops some. The sample has 300,000 or so clones, roughly 90% seen once. Sequenced sample: PBMCs or T cells enriched from blood (not recorded which). These receptor sequences come from a woman younger than 45 who had recovered from COVID-19. Each CDR3 is given with its conserved first and last residue. A D gene is named only where the DNA matches it firmly. Not every row has a clone size; where given, it reads once, few, many or a size class.

J	size	V	D	CDR3	DNA
TRBJ1-5	NA	TRBV28	TRBD1	CASSSTGEVGNQPQHF	TGTGCCAGCAGTTCCACAGGGGAGGTTGGCAATCAGCCCCAGCATTTT
TRBJ1-6	NA	TRBV7-6	NA	CASSLRSRGQFLNSPLHF	TGTGCCAGCAGCCTCCGAAGTAGAGGACAGTTTTTGAATTCACCCCTCCACTTT
TRBJ1-2	NA	TRBV13	TRBD1	CASSPTGQGGYGYTF	TGTGCCAGCAGCCCTACCGGACAGGGAGGCTATGGCTACACCTTC
TRBJ1-1	NA	TRBV6-2/TRBV6-3	TRBD1	CASSPPDGGGKNTEAFF	TGTGCCAGCAGTCCCCCGGATGGAGGGGGCAAGAACACTGAAGCTTTCTTT
TRBJ1-1	NA	TRBV12-3/TRBV12-4	NA	CASSMHRGSEAFF	TGTGCCAGCAGTATGCACCGGGGGTCTGAAGCTTTCTTT
TRBJ2-2	NA	TRBV5-3	TRBD1	CARSLRDRGRNTGELFF	TGTGCCAGAAGCCTACGGGACAGGGGGCGTAACACCGGGGAGCTGTTTTTT
TRBJ1-4	NA	TRBV5-1	TRBD1	CASSRDRGNEKLFF	TGCGCCAGCAGCAGGGACAGGGGCAATGAAAAACTGTTTTTT
TRBJ1-4	NA	TRBV18	TRBD1	CASSPDRRTTNEKLFF	TGTGCCAGCTCACCGGACAGGAGAACAACTAATGAAAAACTGTTTTTT
TRBJ1-1	NA	TRBV2	NA	CASSPGHMNTEAFF	TGTGCCAGCTCCCCGGGACATATGAACACTGAAGCTTTCTTT
TRBJ1-2	once	TRBV27	TRBD1	CASSLTGTANYGYTF	TGTGCCAGCAGCTTAACCGGGACAGCAAACTATGGCTACACCTTC
TRBJ2-5	NA	TRBV13	NA	CASSGRGSQETQYF	TGTGCCAGCAGCGGACGGGGGAGCCAAGAGACCCAGTACTTC
TRBJ2-2	NA	TRBV19	NA	CASTSPRDTDTGELFF	TGTGCCAGTACGTCCCCAAGAGACACGGACACCGGGGAGCTGTTTTTT
TRBJ1-6	NA	TRBV7-8	TRBD1	CASSRNTGGVEPLHF	TGTGCCAGCAGTCGTAATACAGGGGGGGTAGAACCCCTCCACTTT
TRBJ2-5	NA	TRBV11-2	TRBD2	CASSLRTAGVQETQYF	TGTGCCAGCAGCTTAAGAACAGCGGGGGTCCAAGAGACCCAGTACTTC
TRBJ2-3	NA	TRBV19	TRBD2	CASSLPGLAGLNTQYF	TGTGCCAGTAGTCTACCGGGACTAGCGGGGTTGAATACGCAGTATTTT
TRBJ1-3	few	TRBV24-1	NA	CATEDSGNTIYF	TGTGCCACCGAGGACTCTGGAAACACCATATATTTT
TRBJ1-2	once	TRBV12-3/TRBV12-4	TRBD1	CASSLDRGFGYTF	TGTGCCAGCAGCCTGGACAGGGGATTCGGCTACACCTTC
TRBJ2-6	NA	TRBV10-3	TRBD2	CAIRASGGYGANVLTF	TGTGCCATCAGGGCTAGCGGGGGGTACGGGGCCAACGTCCTGACTTTC
TRBJ1-4	NA	TRBV6-5	NA	CASSALWGGDEKLFF	TGTGCCAGCAGCGCTCTTTGGGGAGGCGATGAAAAACTGTTTTTT
TRBJ1-2	NA	TRBV7-9	TRBD1	CASSFTGGSGYTF	TGTGCCAGCAGCTTTACAGGGGGCAGTGGCTACACCTTC
TRBJ1-1	NA	TRBV10-3	TRBD1	CAISEQGVNTEAFF	TGTGCCATCAGTGAGCAGGGGGTGAACACTGAAGCTTTCTTT
TRBJ1-2	NA	TRBV6-5	TRBD1	CASSYGDRNYGYTF	TGTGCCAGCAGTTACGGGGACAGGAACTATGGCTACACCTTC
TRBJ2-2	once	TRBV6-5	TRBD1	CASSYGTGVIAGELFF	TGTGCCAGCAGTTACGGTACAGGGGTGATCGCCGGGGAGCTGTTTTTT
TRBJ2-2	many	TRBV29-1	TRBD1	CSVGGQGANTGELFF	TGCAGCGTTGGAGGACAGGGGGCAAACACCGGGGAGCTGTTTTTT
TRBJ2-7	NA	TRBV5-1	TRBD1	CASSLAGQGMSSSYEQYF	TGCGCCAGCAGCTTGGCCGGACAGGGAATGTCGAGCTCCTACGAGCAGTACTTC
TRBJ2-2	NA	TRBV4-1	TRBD2	CASSQDSGGHTGELFF	TGCGCCAGCAGCCAAGACTCGGGGGGGCACACCGGGGAGCTGTTTTTT
TRBJ1-1	NA	TRBV10-2	TRBD1	CASSAGQWNTEAFF	TGCGCCAGCAGTGCGGGACAGTGGAACACTGAAGCTTTCTTT
TRBJ1-6	NA	TRBV28	NA	CATAKFNSPLHF	TGTGCCACTGCGAAGTTCAATTCACCCCTCCACTTT
TRBJ2-7	NA	TRBV11-2	TRBD1	CASSSLWDRVYEQYF	TGTGCCAGCAGCTCTCTCTGGGACAGGGTTTACGAGCAGTACTTC
TRBJ2-2	few	TRBV6-5	NA	CASSYVQNTGELFF	TGTGCCAGCAGTTACGTACAGAACACCGGGGAGCTGTTTTTT
TRBJ2-7	NA	TRBV15	TRBD1	CATSRVGQGARGTYEQYF	TGTGCCACCAGCAGAGTGGGACAGGGGGCGCGGGGAACCTACGAGCAGTACTTC
TRBJ1-5	NA	TRBV6-1	NA	CASSDRGRGNQPQHF	TGTGCCAGCAGTGACAGGGGCCGGGGCAATCAGCCCCAGCATTTT
TRBJ1-1	NA	TRBV5-1	TRBD1	CASSLARTGGVTEAFF	TGCGCCAGCAGCTTGGCCCGCACAGGGGGTGTCACTGAAGCTTTCTTT
TRBJ1-1	NA	TRBV5-1	NA	CASSPRQRMNTEAFF	TGCGCCAGCAGCCCCCGACAGAGAATGAACACTGAAGCTTTCTTT
TRBJ2-7	NA	TRBV6-5	NA	CASSYSWQGVQYF	TGTGCCAGCAGTTACTCGTGGCAGGGTGTGCAGTACTTC
TRBJ2-6	NA	TRBV5-5	NA	CASSLSVSGANVLTF	TGTGCCAGCAGCTTATCGGTATCTGGGGCCAACGTCCTGACTTTC
TRBJ2-7	NA	TRBV2	NA	CASSGQGYEQYF	TGTGCCAGCAGTGGGCAGGGCTACGAGCAGTACTTC
TRBJ1-2	NA	TRBV24-1	TRBD1	CATSAPQGGTLGYTF	TGTGCCACCAGTGCCCCTCAGGGGGGAACCCTTGGCTACACCTTC
TRBJ2-5	NA	TRBV6-1	TRBD1	CASSDQGQLGKTQYF	TGTGCCAGCAGTGACCAGGGACAGCTGGGAAAGACCCAGTACTTC
TRBJ1-5	once	TRBV28	TRBD1	CASSSPLGQGDNQPQHF	TGTGCCAGCAGTTCCCCTTTGGGACAGGGGGACAATCAGCCCCAGCATTTT
TRBJ1-4	NA	TRBV4-1	NA	CASSQEWRVPNEKLFF	TGCGCCAGCAGCCAAGAGTGGCGGGTCCCTAATGAAAAACTGTTTTTT
TRBJ2-2	NA	TRBV7-8	TRBD1	CASSSGQGGTGELFF	TGTGCCAGCAGCTCCGGACAGGGAGGCACCGGGGAGCTGTTTTTT
TRBJ1-2	NA	TRBV19	TRBD1	CASRTGQGDGYTF	TGTGCCAGTAGAACGGGACAGGGCGATGGCTACACCTTC
TRBJ2-1	NA	TRBV28	TRBD2	CASSPISGGAYNEQFF	TGTGCCAGCAGCCCCATTAGCGGGGGCGCATACAATGAGCAGTTCTTC
TRBJ1-4	NA	TRBV13	TRBD1	CASSLRTGGMDEKLFF	TGTGCCAGCAGCCTCCGGACAGGGGGCATGGATGAAAAACTGTTTTTT
TRBJ2-3	few	TRBV18	NA	CASSPVRNRDADTQYF	TGTGCCAGCTCACCTGTACGTAACAGGGACGCAGATACGCAGTATTTT
TRBJ2-2	NA	TRBV2	TRBD1	CASRGQYTGELFF	TGTGCCAGCAGGGGACAGTACACCGGGGAGCTGTTTTTT
TRBJ2-7	NA	TRBV18	NA	CASSPRGVGGAYEQYF	TGTGCCAGCTCACCACGAGGCGTAGGGGGGGCCTACGAGCAGTACTTC
TRBJ2-7	NA	TRBV4-3	NA	CASSQDLGVAYEQYF	TGCGCCAGCAGCCAAGATCTAGGGGTGGCCTACGAGCAGTACTTC
TRBJ2-1	NA	TRBV6-5	TRBD2	CASSYVGLADEQFF	TGTGCCAGCAGTTACGTGGGACTAGCCGATGAGCAGTTCTTC
TRBJ1-1	NA	TRBV5-5	NA	CASSLGGTGLNTEAFF	TGTGCCAGCAGCTTGGGGGGCACAGGGCTGAACACTGAAGCTTTCTTT
TRBJ2-7	NA	TRBV5-1	TRBD2	CASSPGLAGGSYEQYF	TGCGCCAGCAGCCCTGGACTAGCGGGGGGCTCCTACGAGCAGTACTTC
TRBJ1-5	NA	TRBV7-2	TRBD1	CASSSTGAYQPQHF	TGTGCCAGCAGTTCAACAGGGGCTTATCAGCCCCAGCATTTT
TRBJ1-3	NA	TRBV5-4	NA	CASSQSSGNTIYF	TGTGCCAGCAGCCAATCCTCTGGAAACACCATATATTTT
TRBJ1-4	once	TRBV11-2	NA	CASSPLREKLFF	TGTGCCAGCAGCCCCCTTCGGGAAAAACTGTTTTTT